The rows below give T cell receptor beta chains drawn from one sample of a study of T cell responses to AZD1222 COVID-19 vaccine. Profiled with immunoSEQ multiplex PCR; TCRdb holds only in-frame clones, not every one. The sample comprises 80,000 or so clones, 75% to 95% of which are singletons, and about 4.9% rests with the top ten. This specimen was peripheral blood, taken on day 0 of MenACWY control vaccination. These receptors all come from an adult in good health. CDR3s leave out the opening cysteine and the closing phenylalanine or tryptophan.

TRBV28	TRBJ2-3	TSSSPASGRTDTQY
TRBV6-5	TRBJ2-3	ASTQRGGGTDTQY
TRBV20-1	TRBJ2-3	SASRSGSTDTQY
TRBV19	TRBJ1-3	ATGAMSGNTIY
TRBV7-9	TRBJ1-1	ASSSDREAEAF
TRBV28	TRBJ1-4	ASSSQLGEKLF
TRBV7-3	TRBJ2-3	ASSSAASGKTDTQY
TRBV19	TRBJ1-1	ASSPQLGEAF
TRBV24-1	TRBJ1-2	ATSQGNGGYT
TRBV6-2/TRBV6-3	TRBJ1-5	ASSYSNGEQPQH